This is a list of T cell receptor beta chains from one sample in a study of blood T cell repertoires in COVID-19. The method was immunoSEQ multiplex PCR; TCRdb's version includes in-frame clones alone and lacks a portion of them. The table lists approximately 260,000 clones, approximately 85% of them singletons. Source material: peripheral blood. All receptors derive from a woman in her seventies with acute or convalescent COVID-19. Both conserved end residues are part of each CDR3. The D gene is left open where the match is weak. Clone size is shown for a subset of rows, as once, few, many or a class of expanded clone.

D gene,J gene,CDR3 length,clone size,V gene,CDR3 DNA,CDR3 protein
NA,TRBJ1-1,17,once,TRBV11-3,TGTGCCAGCAGCTCCAATCTAAAGACCCAGACAAACACTGAAGCTTTCTTT,CASSSNLKTQTNTEAFF
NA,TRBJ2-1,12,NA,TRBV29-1,TGCAGCGTTGTGGCGGCGGGGACTGAGCAGTTCTTC,CSVVAAGTEQFF
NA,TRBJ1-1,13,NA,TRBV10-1,TGCGCCAGCATGATGGGGTCGGGAACTGAAGCTTTCTTT,CASMMGSGTEAFF
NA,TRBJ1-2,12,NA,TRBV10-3,TGTGCCATCACGCAGGACAGATATGGCTACACCTTC,CAITQDRYGYTF
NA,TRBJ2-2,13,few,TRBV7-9,TGTGCCAGCAGCCTACCGCGGCCCGGGGAGCTGTTTTTT,CASSLPRPGELFF
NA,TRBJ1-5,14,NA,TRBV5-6,TGTGCCAGCAGCTTGGGTCTTAGCAATCAGCCCCAGCATTTT,CASSLGLSNQPQHF
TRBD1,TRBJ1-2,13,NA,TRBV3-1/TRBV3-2,TGTGCCAGCAGCGGGGACAGCGGTTATGGCTACACCTTC,CASSGDSGYGYTF
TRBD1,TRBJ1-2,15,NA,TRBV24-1,TGTGCCACCAGTGATTTCGTAGACAGGGTGAAGGGCTACACCTTC,CATSDFVDRVKGYTF
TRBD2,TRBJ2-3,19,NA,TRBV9,TGTGCCAGCAGCCCCCATTACGGGACTAGCGGGGGGGTAGCAGATACGCAGTATTTT,CASSPHYGTSGGVADTQYF
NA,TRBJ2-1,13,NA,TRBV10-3,TGTGCCATCAGTACCAGGGACTCAGGTGAGCAGTTCTTC,CAISTRDSGEQFF
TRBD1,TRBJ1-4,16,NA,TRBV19,TGTGCCAGTAGTATGCGGACAGGGGCTACTAATGAAAAACTGTTTTTT,CASSMRTGATNEKLFF
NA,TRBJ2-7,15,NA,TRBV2,TGTGCCAGCAGTGCGTCCGGGTTTAGCTCCTACGAGCAGTACTTC,CASSASGFSSYEQYF
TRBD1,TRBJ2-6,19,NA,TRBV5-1,TGCGCCAGCAGCTTGTTCGAGGGACAGGGGGGTTCTGGGGCCAACGTCCTGACTTTC,CASSLFEGQGGSGANVLTF
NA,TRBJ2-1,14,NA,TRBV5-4,TGTGCCAGCAGCTTGAGAGGAGGGAACAATGAGCAGTTCTTC,CASSLRGGNNEQFF
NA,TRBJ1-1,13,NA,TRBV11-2,TGTGCCAGCAGCCCCACCGAGTACACTGAAGCTTTCTTT,CASSPTEYTEAFF
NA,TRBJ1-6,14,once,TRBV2,TGTGCCAGCAGTGAAGACGGGGTTAGGTCACCCCTCCACTTT,CASSEDGVRSPLHF
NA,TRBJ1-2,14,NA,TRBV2,TGTGCCAGCTGGGCGGGGCAGTGGGGCTATGGCTACACCTTC,CASWAGQWGYGYTF
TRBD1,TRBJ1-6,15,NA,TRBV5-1,TGCGCCAGCAGCCCGGGACAGATCCAGAATTCACCCCTCCACTTT,CASSPGQIQNSPLHF
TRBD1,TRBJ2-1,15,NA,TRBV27,TGTGCCAGCAACATAGGACAGGGGGGAATTAATGAGCAGTTCTTC,CASNIGQGGINEQFF
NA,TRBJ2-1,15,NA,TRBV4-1,TGCGCCAGCAGCATGGGAATAGGCAGGGCCAATGAGCAGTTCTTC,CASSMGIGRANEQFF
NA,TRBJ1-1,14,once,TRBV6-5,TGTGCCAGCAGTTACTCAGCCGGGGACACTGAAGCTTTCTTT,CASSYSAGDTEAFF
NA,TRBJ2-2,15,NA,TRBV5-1,TGCGCCAGCAGCTGGGGGGACAGAGAGACCGGGGAGCTGTTTTTT,CASSWGDRETGELFF